The clone carrying this T cell receptor beta chain was seen ten or more times. The data derive from a study of early T cells in non-severe SARS-CoV-2 infection. The length of the CDR3 is 14 residues. V was trimmed by 4 bases and J by 1 base, leaving 11 bases between them. CDR1 SGHKS and CDR2 YYEKEE come from the germline V gene (reference sequence). From the 5' RACE reads, TCRdb called clonotypes with MiXCR, one entry per CDR3 protein. The table records approximately 97,000 distinct CDR3 sequences, roughly 11% of them present only once. Sample: whole blood, taken at baseline. This clonotype was sampled from an adult who was a healthcare worker with PCR-confirmed SARS-CoV-2 infection or an uninfected control (not recorded which). The chain is built from TRBV5-5 and TRBJ1-1, with D possibly TRBD1 on 6 matching bases. The CDR3 bases are TGTGCCAGCAGCAAACAGGGTAGGAACACTGAAGCTTTCTTT. Translating gives CASSKQGRNTEAFF.